This TCR beta chain was sequenced for a study of Ad26.COV2.S vaccination and SARS-CoV-2 variants. Study as a whole: Intramuscular Ad26.COV2.S doses were given once or twice, 56 days apart.

Treatment of the sample: around 19 received Ad26.COV2.S at low or high dose, single or two shots; 5 received placebo; per-sample allocation not given. At day 63 after the first vaccine or placebo injection, samples were drawn. The method was immunoSEQ multiplex PCR; TCRdb's version includes in-frame clones alone and lacks a portion of them. In the table there are about 680,000 clones, roughly nine tenths of which are singletons. Turning to this clone: Its target is not known.

V lost 1 base and J 7 bases, leaving 8 bases between the germline ends. Looked up from germline, CDR1 is SEHNR and CDR2 is FQNEAQ (reference sequence). The CDR3 contains 13 residues. Study-wide findings and caveats: Placebo recipients had lower spike-specific TCR breadth than vaccine recipients.

This receptor was obtained from a person between 18 and 65 years old who received the Ad26.COV2.S COVID-19 vaccine or a placebo. This chain connects TRBV7-9 to TRBJ1-5; D gene uncertain. This material consisted of peripheral blood, taken in a trial of Ad26.COV2.S vaccine versus placebo. CDR3 residues: CASSLDGGQPQHF. CDR3 coding DNA: TGTGCCAGCAGCTTAGATGGAGGGCAGCCCCAGCATTTT.